These T cell receptor beta chains were read from a single sample in a study of blood T cell repertoires in COVID-19. The method was immunoSEQ multiplex PCR; TCRdb's version includes in-frame clones alone and lacks a portion of them. The sample consists of under 90,000 clones, approximately 90% of them appearing once. The specimen was peripheral blood. These receptors were taken from a woman in her fifties or sixties with COVID-19, enrolled during active disease. The CDR3 runs from the conserved cysteine through the conserved F or W. Each record gives: V gene, D gene, J gene, clone size, CDR3 protein, CDR3 DNA. A D gene is named only where the DNA matches it firmly. Size tells how often a clone was seen (once, few, many) or the class of an expanded clone, and some rows leave it out.

TRBV28	TRBD1	TRBJ1-5	NA	CASSLNRGINQPQHF	TGTGCCAGCAGTTTAAACAGGGGGATTAATCAGCCCCAGCATTTT
TRBV6-2/TRBV6-3	NA	TRBJ1-1	NA	CASSSYPGQPNTEAFF	TGTGCCAGCAGTTCCTACCCCGGACAGCCGAACACTGAAGCTTTCTTT
TRBV2	NA	TRBJ2-1	NA	CASRLTRTNEQFF	TGTGCCAGCAGGCTGACTAGGACCAATGAGCAGTTCTTC
TRBV6-5	NA	TRBJ1-6	NA	CASSKEGARNSPLHF	TGTGCCAGCAGTAAGGAAGGGGCGCGCAATTCACCCCTCCACTTT
TRBV6-5	TRBD1	TRBJ2-7	NA	CASSYGTGGGEQYF	TGTGCCAGCAGTTACGGGACAGGGGGCGGTGAGCAGTACTTC
TRBV10-3	NA	TRBJ2-3	NA	CAISLTGGEADTQYF	TGTGCCATCAGCCTTACAGGGGGGGAAGCAGATACGCAGTATTTT
TRBV7-9	TRBD1	TRBJ2-4	NA	CASSSPDRGDIQYF	TGTGCCAGCAGCTCTCCCGACAGGGGGGACATTCAGTACTTC
TRBV19	NA	TRBJ2-1	NA	CASSTALGRNEQFF	TGTGCCAGTAGTACCGCTCTGGGCAGAAATGAGCAGTTCTTC
TRBV9	NA	TRBJ1-6	once	CASSVWAPNSPLHF	TGTGCCAGCAGCGTCTGGGCCCCTAATTCACCCCTCCACTTT
TRBV5-8	NA	TRBJ1-4	NA	CASSPPGLINEKLFF	TGTGCCAGCAGCCCCCCGGGACTGATTAATGAAAAACTGTTTTTT
TRBV10-2	TRBD1	TRBJ1-5	NA	CASSEWTGTGGGQPQHF	TGCGCCAGCAGTGAGTGGACCGGGACAGGGGGCGGTCAGCCCCAGCATTTT
TRBV18	NA	TRBJ1-5	NA	CASSLGGAAQHF	TGTGCCAGCTCACTCGGGGGGGCAGCCCAGCATTTT